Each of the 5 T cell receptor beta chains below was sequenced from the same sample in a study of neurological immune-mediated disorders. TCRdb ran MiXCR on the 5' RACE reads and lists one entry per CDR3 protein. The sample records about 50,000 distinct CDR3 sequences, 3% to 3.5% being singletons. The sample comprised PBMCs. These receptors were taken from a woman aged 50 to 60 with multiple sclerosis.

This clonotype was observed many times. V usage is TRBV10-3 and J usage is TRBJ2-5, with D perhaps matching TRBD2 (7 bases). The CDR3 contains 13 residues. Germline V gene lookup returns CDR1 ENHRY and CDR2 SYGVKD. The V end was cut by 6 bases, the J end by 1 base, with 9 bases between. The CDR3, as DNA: TGTGCCATCAGGCGGGGGCCCCAAGAGACCCAGTACTTC. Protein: CAIRRGPQETQYF.

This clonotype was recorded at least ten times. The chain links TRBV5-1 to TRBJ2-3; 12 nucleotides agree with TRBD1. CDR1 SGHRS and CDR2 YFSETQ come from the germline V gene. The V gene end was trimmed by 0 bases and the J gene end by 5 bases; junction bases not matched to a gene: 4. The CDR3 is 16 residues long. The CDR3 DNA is TGCGCCAGCAGCTTGGTCGGGACAGGGGGCGAAGATACGCAGTATTTT. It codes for CASSLVGTGGEDTQYF.

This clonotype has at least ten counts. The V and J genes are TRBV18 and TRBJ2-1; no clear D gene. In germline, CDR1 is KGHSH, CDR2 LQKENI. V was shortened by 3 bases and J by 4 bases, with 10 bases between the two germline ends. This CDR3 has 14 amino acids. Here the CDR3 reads CASSPSDTYNEQFF. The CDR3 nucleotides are TGTGCCAGCTCACCTTCTGATACATACAATGAGCAGTTCTTC.

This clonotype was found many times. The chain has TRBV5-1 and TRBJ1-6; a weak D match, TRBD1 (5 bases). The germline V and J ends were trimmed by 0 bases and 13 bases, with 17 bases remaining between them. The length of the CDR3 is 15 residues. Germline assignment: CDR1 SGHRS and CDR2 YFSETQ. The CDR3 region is CASSLAAGDGGPLHF. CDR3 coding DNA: TGCGCCAGCAGCTTGGCCGCGGGGGACGGGGGGCCCCTCCACTTT.

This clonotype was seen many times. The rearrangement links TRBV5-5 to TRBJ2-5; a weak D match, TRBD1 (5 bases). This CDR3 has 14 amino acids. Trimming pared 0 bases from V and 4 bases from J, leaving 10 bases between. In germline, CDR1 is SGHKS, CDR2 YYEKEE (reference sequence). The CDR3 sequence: CASSLVQGSETQYF. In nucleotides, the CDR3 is TGTGCCAGCAGCTTGGTTCAGGGTTCAGAGACCCAGTACTTC.